This T cell receptor (beta chain) was found in a study of blood T cells in healthy people across ages. In this sample, this clonotype turned up a few times. As yet, its antigen is unknown. Sample-barcoded 5' priming and a J-beta primer mix drove a second PCR of roughly 6 to 12 cycles. TCRdb re-derived calls from the 5' RACE reads in MiXCR, one entry per CDR3 protein. The repertoire holds fewer than 800,000 distinct CDR3 sequences, with approximately 25% as singletons. Overall study findings and caveats: The fall in TCR beta diversity per million T cells was roughly linear with age.

The ends were cut back, 0 bases at V and 4 bases at J, with 7 bases in the middle. The V gene's germline CDR1 is KGHDR and CDR2 SFDVKD. CDR3 size: 14 residues. The same sample was also studied in work on T cells of mothers and their children. This second study notes: The donor cohort consisted of a few healthy Caucasian mothers and their six children. Once extracted, all RNA went into cDNA synthesis at approximately 1.6 ug per 15 ul. Reads obtained per mother exceeded 9 million TCR beta CDR3 reads, with 3 million to 3.5 million obtained per child.

This TCR was recovered from a boy aged 5-17 years in good health. Sample: blood. This chain connects TRBV24-1 to TRBJ2-3, with unresolved D. As DNA, the CDR3 is TGTGCCACCAGTGATTTGACGGGCGCAGATACGCAGTATTTT. Its translation is CATSDLTGADTQYF.